Listed below are T cell receptor beta chains from one sample, sequenced in a study of beta chain features in type 1 diabetes. The method was immunoSEQ multiplex PCR; TCRdb's version includes in-frame clones alone and lacks a portion of them. The data show 450,000 or so clones, about an eighth seen once. Sequencing was done on a sample of naive CD4+ T cells from blood. The source of these receptors is a woman between 18 and 29 years old in good health. Each CDR3 is given with its conserved first and last residue. Each record gives: clone size, D gene, V gene, J gene, CDR3 DNA, CDR3 protein. A D gene is named only where the DNA matches it firmly. Clone size is not always given. Where it is, it says once, few, many or a class for expanded clones.

>NA|NA|TRBV27|TRBJ2-1
TGTGCCAGCAGTTCCCAAGGGGGAAGTGAGCAGTTCTTC
CASSSQGGSEQFF
>NA|NA|TRBV7-2|TRBJ1-2
TGTGCCAGCACCTTAGGGCTGGCCCGATATGGCTACACCTTC
CASTLGLARYGYTF
>NA|NA|TRBV2|TRBJ2-1
TGTGCCAGCAGTGAACAGGGGCTTTCCTACAATGAGCAGTTCTTC
CASSEQGLSYNEQFF
>NA|NA|TRBV30|TRBJ2-7
TGTGCCTGGAGTGTCTCGGGCCAGCTATACGAGCAGTACTTC
CAWSVSGQLYEQYF
>NA|TRBD2|TRBV7-2|TRBJ2-1
TGTGCCAGCAGCTCGGGACTAGCGGGGGCCAATGAGCAGTTCTTC
CASSSGLAGANEQFF
>NA|NA|TRBV4-2|TRBJ1-1
TGTGCCAGCAGCCAGGACAGTGAGAGATTGGCTTTCTTT
CASSQDSERLAFF
>few|NA|TRBV30|TRBJ2-5
TGTGCCTGGAGTGGTCGGCTAGTAGAGACCCAGTACTTC
CAWSGRLVETQYF
>NA|NA|TRBV2|TRBJ1-2
TGTGCCAGCAGTGATTCGATTGGGGCGACTAATCGGCGGGGCTACACCTTC
CASSDSIGATNRRGYTF
>NA|TRBD2|TRBV7-9|TRBJ2-3
TGTGCCAGCAGCCCCCGTTGGGGCAGGCGGGAGACAGATACGCAGTATTTT
CASSPRWGRRETDTQYF
>few|NA|TRBV25-1|TRBJ2-3
TGTGCCAGCAGCGACGTCGGGGGCACAGATACGCAGTATTTT
CASSDVGGTDTQYF
>few|NA|TRBV10-3|TRBJ2-3
TGTGCCACCGAGGGCAGCTCCGGGACCCCCATAGCAGATACGCAGTATTTT
CATEGSSGTPIADTQYF
>few|NA|TRBV9|TRBJ2-5
TGTGCCAGCAGCGTAGGGCAGGGGAGGGAGACCCAGTACTTC
CASSVGQGRETQYF
>NA|NA|TRBV23-1|TRBJ1-6
TGCGCCAGCAGTCACCCGGGGGGGCGGAGCTCCTATAATTCACCCCTCCACTTT
CASSHPGGRSSYNSPLHF